One and the same sample provided the 24 T cell receptor beta chains below, sequenced in a study of cytomegalovirus exposure and HLA in healthy donors (dated by TCRdb to the late 2010s). The library was obtained by the immunoSEQ multiplex PCR assay. The multiplex PCR relied on a mix of 60 forward primers for TCR Vbeta segments and 13 reverse primers for TCR Jbeta segments. In its TCRdb copy, this immuneACCESS table keeps in-frame sequences only and misses some clones. Where compared with another copy, unresolved V genes explain less than half of these, and the others have no known cause. Recorded for this sample are some 150,000 clones; around 10% of them occurred a single time. Clones ranked in the top ten supply 1.8% of the sample. Sequenced: PBMCs. The origin of the receptors is a man aged 50 to 60 in good health and CMV-seronegative.

V gene TRBV19 combines with J gene TRBJ2-1, with 7 nucleotides matching TRBD1. This CDR3 has 15 amino acids. The V and J ends lost 5 bases and 0 bases, in that order; junction bases with no gene match: 4. The germline V gene has CDR1 LNHDA and CDR2 SQIVND (reference sequence). CDR3 DNA sequence: TGTGCCAGTAGTCCGGGACAGAGCTCCTACAATGAGCAGTTCTTC. It translates to CASSPGQSSYNEQFF. Drawing the rest from reference TRBV19 and TRBJ2-1, the complete variable domain is DGGITQSPKYLFRKEGQNVTLSCEQNLNHDAMYWYRQDPGQGLRLIYYSQIVNDFQKGDIAEGYSVSREKKESFPLTVTSAQKNPTAFYLCASSPGQSSYNEQFFGPGTRLTVL.

This chain connects TRBV5-1 to TRBJ1-2; D is ambiguous. The V end was cut by 0 bases, the J end by 5 bases, with 8 bases between. Germline V gene lookup returns CDR1 SGHRS and CDR2 YFSETQ. This CDR3 contains 13 residues. The DNA for the CDR3 is TGCGCCAGCAGCTTGGACGGGGATTATGGCTACACCTTC. Translated, it gives CASSLDGDYGYTF.

This clone occurred a few times. The chain couples TRBV9 to TRBJ2-3; D is perhaps TRBD2 (5 bases). Germline V gene lookup returns CDR1 SGDLS and CDR2 YYNGEE. The CDR3 covers 16 residues. V dropped 4 bases and J dropped 0 bases, with 15 bases sitting between them. The CDR3 is CASSPDEGSSTDTQYF. The CDR3 coding sequence is TGTGCCAGCAGCCCAGATGAGGGTTCTAGCACAGATACGCAGTATTTT.

Of note for this clone: The same CDR3 also results from other DNA sequences found in this sample. The chain has TRBV29-1 and TRBJ2-7; possibly TRBD1 for D (5 bases). The CDR3 is 12 residues long. Per the germline V gene, CDR1 is SQVTM and CDR2 is ANQGSEA. V lost 5 bases, J lost 1 base, and 9 bases lay in between. CDR3 region: CSVLQGSYEQYF. In nucleotides, the CDR3 is TGCAGCGTTCTCCAGGGATCCTACGAGCAGTACTTC.

This sequence joins TRBV28 and TRBJ2-7, with 7 bases matching TRBD2. From germline, CDR1 is MDHEN and CDR2 SYDVKM. V lost 3 bases to trimming and J lost 5 bases; unmatched junction nucleotides: 7. There are 14 residues in the CDR3. CDR3 bases: TGTGCCAGCAGTTTCGGCGGGAGAGACGACGAGCAGTACTTC. Protein sequence: CASSFGGRDDEQYF.

Many counts were recorded for this clone. The rearrangement links TRBV6-1 to TRBJ2-1; 10 bases agree with TRBD2. CDR1 is MNHNS and CDR2 is SASEGT in the germline V gene. The CDR3 runs 16 residues. Germline trimming cut 2 bases from V and 7 bases from J; bases unmatched to any gene: 8. The CDR3 sequence: CASSEQASGSLNEQFF. DNA for the CDR3: TGTGCCAGCAGTGAACAGGCTAGCGGGAGTTTAAATGAGCAGTTCTTC.

The rearrangement uses TRBV7-3 and TRBJ2-2, with 7 bases identical to TRBD2. The germline CDR1 and CDR2 sequences are SGHTA and FQGTGA. V lost 5 bases to trimming and J lost 5 bases; unmatched junction nucleotides: 11. The CDR3 has 16 residues. CDR3 coding DNA: TGTGCCAGCAGCCCCTCGGGGAGGGGCGGAACCGGGGAGCTGTTTTTT. As protein: CASSPSGRGGTGELFF.

CDR3 in amino acids: CASSPGLAVSTDTQYF. CDR3 DNA: TGCGCCAGCAGCCCGGGACTAGCGGTCAGCACAGATACGCAGTATTTT. The rearrangement joins TRBV5-1 to TRBJ2-3; 11 bases are shared with TRBD2. CDR1 and CDR2 (germline): SGHRS, YFSETQ. V was clipped by 4 bases and J by 0 bases; unmatched bases: 4. There are 16 residues in the CDR3.

This clone appeared a few times. This chain joins TRBV6-5 and TRBJ2-7; 8 bases agree with TRBD1. The length of the CDR3 is 15 residues. Unmatched junction bases numbered 7, after V lost 2 bases and J lost 4 bases. Germline CDR1 reads MNHEY; CDR2 reads SVGAGI. The CDR3 nucleotides read TGTGCCAGCAGTTACAACCCGACAGGGGCGTACGAGCAGTACTTC. As protein: CASSYNPTGAYEQYF.

A few counts support this clone. The rearrangement joins TRBV18 to TRBJ1-2, with D possibly TRBD1 on 6 matching bases. Germline CDR1 KGHSH, CDR2 LQKENI. Trimming left V 3 bases short and J 6 bases short, with 11 bases between. The CDR3 is made up of 13 amino acids. CDR3 sequence (DNA): TGTGCCAGCTCACCCGAAGGGGGAGATGGCTACACCTTC. It codes for CASSPEGGDGYTF.

The rearrangement links TRBV27 to TRBJ2-7; D perhaps matches TRBD2 (6 bases). Trimming removed 1 base from V and 3 bases from J, with 13 bases in between. The CDR3 has 15 amino acids. CDR1 MNHEY and CDR2 SMNVEV come from the germline V gene (reference sequence). The CDR3 region is CASSLWQRAIYEQYF. As DNA, the CDR3 is TGTGCCAGCAGTTTATGGCAGCGGGCAATCTACGAGCAGTACTTC.

A few counts support this clone. The V gene is TRBV6-6, the J gene TRBJ2-3; the match to TRBD1 covers 7 bases. Losses at the gene ends were 5 bases for V and 3 bases for J; bases not matched to a gene: 5. The CDR3 covers 14 residues. Germline lookup yields CDR1 MNHNY and CDR2 SVGAGI (reference sequence). The CDR3 DNA is TGTGCCAGCAGTCCCGGGACAGAGACAGATACGCAGTATTTT. It is translated as CASSPGTETDTQYF.

This clone came up a few times. This chain connects TRBV18 to TRBJ2-5; 8 bases agree with TRBD2. Germline V lookup: CDR1 KGHSH, CDR2 LQKENI. The CDR3 is made up of 16 amino acids. Losses at the gene ends were 1 base for V and 2 bases for J; bases not matched to a gene: 6. CDR3 in DNA: TGTGCCAGCTCACCACAAGAGACTAGCGTACAAGAGACCCAGTACTTC. Its translation is CASSPQETSVQETQYF.

The CDR3 sequence is CSVDWTGPDTQYF. The CDR3 DNA follows: TGCAGCGTGGACTGGACAGGGCCAGATACGCAGTATTTT. The chain employs TRBV29-1 and TRBJ2-3, with TRBD1 identical over 8 bases. V was clipped by 6 bases and J by 4 bases; unmatched bases: 6. The CDR3 length is 13 residues. CDR1 is SQVTM, CDR2 ANQGSEA, per germline.

The V gene is TRBV5-6, the J gene TRBJ1-4; TRBD1 might be the D (6 bases). V lost 1 base to trimming and J lost 8 bases, with 18 bases between them. The CDR3 sequence is 16 residues long. Germline V gene data show CDR1 as SGHDT and CDR2 as YYEEEE. CDR3 sequence reads: CASSLKVGGKGEKLFF. The DNA of the CDR3 is TGTGCCAGCAGCTTGAAAGTAGGGGGAAAGGGGGAAAAACTGTTTTTT.

The V call is TRBV9, the J call TRBJ2-1, with TRBD2 matching 13 bases. The CDR3 length is 17 residues. CDR1 is SGDLS, CDR2 YYNGEE, per germline. V shed 0 bases and J 2 bases; nucleotides not matched to a gene: 2. CDR3 sequence reads: CASSVGTSGGAYNEQFF. The CDR3 DNA reads as TGTGCCAGCAGCGTAGGGACTAGCGGGGGCGCCTACAATGAGCAGTTCTTC.

This chain uses TRBV7-6 with TRBJ2-3; TRBD2 matches 9 bases. Germline V lookup: CDR1 SGHVS, CDR2 FNYEAQ. Trimming cost V 4 bases and J 2 bases; bases outside gene matches: 7. This CDR3 has 16 residues. The DNA for the CDR3 is TGTGCCAGCAGCTCCCGCGGGGGGGCTGTCACAGATACGCAGTATTTT. It is translated as CASSSRGGAVTDTQYF. The full variable domain, rest sourced from reference TRBV7-6 and TRBJ2-3, is GAGVSQSPRYKVTKRGQDVALRCDPISGHVSLYWYRQALGQGPEFLTYFNYEAQQDKSGLPNDRFSAERPEGSISTLTIQRTEQRDSAMYRCASSSRGGAVTDTQYFGPGTRLTVL.

To note about this clone: The same CDR3 arises from other DNA sequences in this sample as well. The chain links TRBV5-5 to TRBJ1-5; the D gene is possibly TRBD1 (6 bases). V was trimmed by 2 bases and J by 4 bases, leaving 7 bases between them. The CDR3 spans 13 residues. CDR1 is SGHKS, CDR2 YYEKEE, per germline (reference sequence). CDR3 amino acids: CASSLTGNQPQHF. DNA for the CDR3: TGTGCCAGCAGCTTAACAGGGAATCAGCCCCAGCATTTT.

This clone was seen many times. J is TRBJ1-6 and V is TRBV5-5; 9 nucleotides match TRBD1. The V gene end was trimmed by 4 bases and the J gene end by 9 bases; junction bases not matched to a gene: 5. Germline loops: CDR1 SGHKS, CDR2 YYEKEE (reference sequence). CDR3 length: 14 amino acids. CDR3 nucleotide sequence: TGTGCCAGCAGCGCCACAGGGGGCGGTTCACCCCTCCACTTT. It encodes CASSATGGGSPLHF.

In its sample, this clone was seen a few times. V gene TRBV18 combines with J gene TRBJ2-2; maybe TRBD1 (5 bases). With 3 bases removed from V and 1 base from J, the gap between germline ends came to 12 bases. Germline CDR1 is KGHSH and CDR2 is LQKENI. CDR3 length equals 16 residues. The CDR3, as DNA: TGTGCCAGCTCACCGGGCGGTCAGGGGAACACCGGGGAGCTGTTTTTT. This sequence encodes CASSPGGQGNTGELFF.

This clone was counted between two and nine times. The chain employs TRBV7-9 and TRBJ2-7; 9 bases fit TRBD1. The trim removed 1 base at V and 4 bases at J, leaving 2 bases unmatched. The V gene's germline CDR1 is SEHNR and CDR2 FQNEAQ (reference sequence). There are 14 residues in the CDR3. The CDR3 spells CASSLVDRGYEQYF. The CDR3 coding sequence is TGTGCCAGCAGCTTAGTGGACAGGGGATACGAGCAGTACTTC.

The V gene is TRBV2, the J gene TRBJ2-1, with TRBD2 matching over 11 bases. V gave up 6 bases and J gave up 4 bases; unmatched junction bases: 5. Germline loops: CDR1 SNHLY, CDR2 FYNNEI. This CDR3 comprises 15 residues. The CDR3 region has the DNA TGTGCCAGCAGGTCGACTAGCGGGATATACAATGAGCAGTTCTTC. This translates into CASRSTSGIYNEQFF.

V and J are TRBV30 and TRBJ2-3; a weak D match, TRBD1 (9 bases). V lost 4 bases and J 0 bases, leaving 26 bases between the germline ends. CDR3 length: 19 residues. CDR1 is GTSNPN, CDR2 SVGIG, per germline (reference sequence). The CDR3 DNA reads TGTGCCTGGACTCGGGACAGGGAACTACTAGCGGTTAGCACAGATACGCAGTATTTT. Encoded protein: CAWTRDRELLAVSTDTQYF.

Only a few counts were recorded for this clone. The chain uses TRBV6-1 and TRBJ1-5; D unresolved. The CDR3 extends over 13 amino acids. V lost 5 bases, J lost 3 bases, and 8 bases lay in between. The germline gives CDR1 MNHNS, CDR2 SASEGT. CDR3 nucleotide sequence: TGTGCCAGCAGTATAGTAGACAATCAGCCCCAGCATTTT. Protein sequence: CASSIVDNQPQHF.